This is a list of T cell receptor beta chains from one sample in a study of CD8+CD57+ T cells in acquired aplastic anemia. TCRdb reprocessed the reads with MiXCR, giving one entry per CDR3 protein. The sample has hundreds of thousands of distinct CDR3 sequences, 55% to 60% seen once. The specimen was sorted CD4+, CD8+, or CD8+CD57+ T cells (not recorded which) from PBMCs. The origin of the receptors is a human donor with severe aplastic anemia or a healthy control (not recorded which). Both conserved end residues are part of each CDR3. Each record gives: J gene, D gene, clone size, V gene, CDR3 protein, CDR3 DNA. The D gene is left open where the match is weak. Only part of the rows carry a size: once, few, many, or a class if the clone is expanded.

TRBJ2-2,-,many,TRBV7-9,CASSSGAGTDPGTGELFF,TGTGCCAGCAGCTCAGGGGCAGGGACGGACCCGGGCACCGGGGAGCTGTTTTTT
TRBJ1-2,-,-,TRBV10-2,CASSEYGQTLRAYGYTF,TGCGCCAGCAGTGAGTACGGACAGACCCTTCGCGCCTATGGCTACACCTTC
TRBJ2-7,TRBD1,once,TRBV11-2,CASSWDRGADEQYF,TGTGCCAGCAGCTGGGACAGGGGCGCGGACGAGCAGTACTTC
TRBJ2-3,TRBD1,many,TRBV2,CASSERAFGQGNILDTQYF,TGTGCCAGCAGTGAAAGAGCGTTTGGACAGGGTAATATTTTGGATACGCAGTATTTT
TRBJ2-7,-,many,TRBV18,CASSPGKDEQYF,TGTGCCAGCTCACCAGGGAAGGACGAGCAGTACTTC
TRBJ2-7,-,-,TRBV19,CATKRSTGSYEQYF,TGTGCCACCAAAAGGTCCACGGGGTCCTACGAGCAGTACTTC
TRBJ1-4,-,many,TRBV29-1,CSVEDHSANEKLFF,TGCAGCGTTGAAGACCACTCGGCTAATGAAAAACTGTTTTTT
TRBJ2-5,-,-,TRBV7-9,CASSSQGTQETQYF,TGTGCCAGCAGCTCGCAGGGGACCCAAGAGACCCAGTACTTC
TRBJ2-5,-,-,TRBV7-3,CASSSRHQETQYF,TGTGCCAGCAGCTCCAGACACCAAGAGACCCAGTACTTC
TRBJ2-5,TRBD1,-,TRBV7-2,CASSLASLDSQGPGQPQYF,TGTGCCAGCAGCTTGGCCTCCCTCGACTCTCAGGGCCCGGGACAGCCCCAGTACTTC
TRBJ1-2,TRBD1,few,TRBV7-4,CASNTGGYYGYTF,TGTGCCAGCAATACAGGGGGATACTATGGCTACACCTTC
TRBJ1-3,TRBD1,few,TRBV6-1,CASSEVRQGRDTIYF,TGTGCCAGCAGTGAAGTGCGACAGGGGAGGGACACCATATATTTT
TRBJ2-7,TRBD1,-,TRBV5-1,CASSGRDRTYEQYF,TGCGCCAGCAGCGGAAGGGACAGAACCTACGAGCAGTACTTC
TRBJ2-1,TRBD1,-,TRBV20-1,CSARGDSAKARFF,TGCAGTGCTAGGGGGGACAGCGCCAAAGCCCGGTTCTTC
TRBJ1-5,-,many,TRBV24-1,CATSDFREGGPQHF,TGTGCCACCAGTGATTTTAGGGAGGGAGGGCCCCAGCATTTT
TRBJ2-1,TRBD1,once,TRBV7-2,CASSRPGQIINEQFF,TGTGCCAGCAGCCGACCGGGACAGATTATCAATGAGCAGTTCTTC
TRBJ1-1,-,-,TRBV19,CASSTGPTNTEAFF,TGTGCCAGTAGTACAGGGCCAACGAACACTGAAGCTTTCTTT
TRBJ2-2,-,few,TRBV7-9,CASSFRGTGELFF,TGTGCCAGCAGTTTTCGGGGCACCGGGGAGCTGTTTTTT
TRBJ1-1,TRBD1,few,TRBV10-3,CAISEPTGYTEAFF,TGTGCCATCAGTGAGCCGACAGGGTACACTGAAGCTTTCTTT
TRBJ2-1,TRBD2,-,TRBV12-3/TRBV12-4,CASSGLAGGSLYNEQFF,TGTGCCAGCAGCGGACTAGCGGGGGGGTCCCTATACAATGAGCAGTTCTTC
TRBJ1-2,-,many,TRBV20-1,CSAGEPGANYGYTF,TGCAGTGCTGGAGAGCCGGGGGCGAACTATGGCTACACCTTC
TRBJ2-7,-,-,TRBV10-3,CATGTGSYEQYF,TGTGCCACGGGGACGGGCTCCTACGAGCAGTACTTC
TRBJ1-4,TRBD1,-,TRBV9,CASSVVGTGDEKLFF,TGTGCCAGCAGCGTAGTAGGGACAGGGGACGAAAAACTGTTTTTT
TRBJ2-3,TRBD2,many,TRBV10-3,CAISEGRGGRFSTDTQYF,TGTGCCATCAGTGAGGGGCGGGGGGGTAGATTTAGCACAGATACGCAGTATTTT
TRBJ1-5,-,-,TRBV19,CASSGGQPQHF,TGTGCCAGTAGTGGCGGTCAGCCCCAGCATTTT
TRBJ1-2,-,few,TRBV7-9,CASSLADNYGYTF,TGTGCCAGCAGCTTAGCGGATAACTATGGCTACACCTTC
TRBJ1-1,-,-,TRBV6-6,CASSELDYEAFF,TGTGCCAGCAGTGAACTGGACTATGAAGCTTTCTTT
TRBJ2-7,TRBD2,few,TRBV20-1,CSARPRGDYSYEQYF,TGCAGTGCTCGACCGCGGGGGGACTACTCCTACGAGCAGTACTTC
TRBJ1-2,-,once,TRBV7-9,CASSLYPPTAGYTF,TGTGCCAGCAGCTTATACCCACCTACCGCTGGCTACACCTTC
TRBJ2-7,-,many,TRBV7-6,CASSLVGTKDSSYEQYF,TGTGCCAGCAGCTTAGTTGGGACGAAAGATAGCTCCTACGAGCAGTACTTC
TRBJ1-3,-,few,TRBV7-2,CASSLDGSSGNTIYF,TGTGCCAGCAGCTTGGACGGCAGCTCTGGAAACACCATATATTTT
TRBJ2-5,TRBD2,-,TRBV5-1,CASSRSGSKETQYF,TGCGCCAGCAGTCGAAGCGGGAGTAAAGAGACCCAGTACTTC
TRBJ2-5,-,-,TRBV20-1,CSARGPAETQYF,TGCAGTGCTAGAGGTCCGGCAGAGACCCAGTACTTC
TRBJ1-1,-,-,TRBV7-8,CASTRQASGTEAFF,TGTGCCAGCACCAGACAGGCCTCGGGGACTGAAGCTTTCTTT
TRBJ2-2,TRBD2,many,TRBV11-2,CASSLTSGGANTGELFF,TGTGCCAGCAGCTTAACTAGCGGGGGCGCGAACACCGGGGAGCTGTTTTTT
TRBJ2-6,-,-,TRBV19,CASSIGKTGSGANVLTF,TGTGCCAGTAGTATAGGGAAGACAGGCTCTGGGGCCAACGTCCTGACTTTC
TRBJ2-2,-,many,TRBV5-1,CASRVSVNTGELFF,TGCGCCAGCAGAGTTAGCGTGAACACCGGGGAGCTGTTTTTT
TRBJ2-1,-,-,TRBV10-3,CAIGSGDMRSEQLF,TGTGCCATCGGAAGTGGGGACATGCGGTCGGAGCAGTTGTTC
TRBJ2-7,TRBD2,-,TRBV11-2,CASSFWTSGRGTYEQYF,TGTGCCAGCAGCTTCTGGACTAGCGGGAGGGGGACCTACGAGCAGTACTTC
TRBJ2-1,TRBD2,-,TRBV6-5,CASSELAGGYNEQFF,TGTGCCAGCAGTGAACTAGCGGGCGGATACAATGAGCAGTTCTTC
TRBJ2-2,TRBD2,once,TRBV19,CASNLAGDAGELFF,TGTGCCAGTAATCTAGCGGGAGACGCCGGGGAGCTGTTTTTT
TRBJ2-1,TRBD1,many,TRBV4-2,CASSQEQGSYNEQFF,TGTGCCAGCAGCCAAGAACAGGGGTCCTACAATGAGCAGTTCTTC
TRBJ1-5,TRBD1,-,TRBV9,CASSETGGGQPQHF,TGTGCCAGCAGCGAGACAGGGGGCGGTCAGCCCCAGCATTTT
TRBJ2-7,TRBD1,many,TRBV19,CASRAPQGDRSEQYF,TGTGCCAGTAGAGCCCCACAGGGGGATCGGTCCGAGCAGTACTTC
TRBJ1-1,-,few,TRBV2,CASTTKLGAYTEAFF,TGTGCCAGCACCACTAAACTAGGGGCTTACACTGAAGCTTTCTTT
TRBJ2-6,-,-,TRBV19,CATKGGSGANVLTF,TGTGCCACCAAAGGGGGTTCTGGGGCCAACGTCCTGACTTTC
TRBJ2-1,-,-,TRBV24-1,CATSDSLAYNEQFF,TGTGCCACCAGTGACTCCCTAGCTTACAATGAGCAGTTCTTC
TRBJ2-3,TRBD2,-,TRBV9,CASSIQAGIYNEQYF,TGTGCCAGCAGCATACAAGCGGGGATTTACAATGAGCAGTATTTT
TRBJ2-5,TRBD1,-,TRBV24-1,CASSSGQAEGETQYF,TGTGCCAGCAGTTCCGGACAGGCCGAGGGAGAGACCCAGTACTTC
TRBJ1-1,-,-,TRBV29-1,CSAPGIEAFF,TGCAGCGCCCCCGGTATTGAAGCTTTCTTT
TRBJ2-7,-,-,TRBV14,CASSYSSRSEQYF,TGTGCCAGCAGTTACTCAAGTCGGAGCGAGCAGTACTTC
TRBJ2-1,-,-,TRBV7-2,CASSILRNEQFF,TGTGCCAGCAGCATCCTTCGAAATGAGCAGTTCTTC
TRBJ1-5,-,few,TRBV24-1,CATSDPGYNQPQHF,TGTGCCACCAGTGATCCAGGGTACAATCAGCCCCAGCATTTT
TRBJ2-7,TRBD1,-,TRBV6-5,CASTLAGTGVYEQYF,TGTGCCAGCACCCTCGCCGGGACAGGGGTGTACGAGCAGTACTTC
TRBJ2-7,TRBD2,-,TRBV7-6,CASSATSDTAYEQYF,TGTGCCAGCAGCGCCACTAGCGACACTGCCTACGAGCAGTACTTC
TRBJ2-7,-,-,TRBV20-1,CSARDGRSLYEQYF,TGCAGTGCTAGAGATGGGCGGTCCCTTTACGAGCAGTACTTC
TRBJ1-1,TRBD1,-,TRBV10-3,CAISPTGGFSLNTEAFF,TGTGCCATCAGCCCGACAGGGGGCTTCTCATTGAACACTGAAGCTTTCTTT